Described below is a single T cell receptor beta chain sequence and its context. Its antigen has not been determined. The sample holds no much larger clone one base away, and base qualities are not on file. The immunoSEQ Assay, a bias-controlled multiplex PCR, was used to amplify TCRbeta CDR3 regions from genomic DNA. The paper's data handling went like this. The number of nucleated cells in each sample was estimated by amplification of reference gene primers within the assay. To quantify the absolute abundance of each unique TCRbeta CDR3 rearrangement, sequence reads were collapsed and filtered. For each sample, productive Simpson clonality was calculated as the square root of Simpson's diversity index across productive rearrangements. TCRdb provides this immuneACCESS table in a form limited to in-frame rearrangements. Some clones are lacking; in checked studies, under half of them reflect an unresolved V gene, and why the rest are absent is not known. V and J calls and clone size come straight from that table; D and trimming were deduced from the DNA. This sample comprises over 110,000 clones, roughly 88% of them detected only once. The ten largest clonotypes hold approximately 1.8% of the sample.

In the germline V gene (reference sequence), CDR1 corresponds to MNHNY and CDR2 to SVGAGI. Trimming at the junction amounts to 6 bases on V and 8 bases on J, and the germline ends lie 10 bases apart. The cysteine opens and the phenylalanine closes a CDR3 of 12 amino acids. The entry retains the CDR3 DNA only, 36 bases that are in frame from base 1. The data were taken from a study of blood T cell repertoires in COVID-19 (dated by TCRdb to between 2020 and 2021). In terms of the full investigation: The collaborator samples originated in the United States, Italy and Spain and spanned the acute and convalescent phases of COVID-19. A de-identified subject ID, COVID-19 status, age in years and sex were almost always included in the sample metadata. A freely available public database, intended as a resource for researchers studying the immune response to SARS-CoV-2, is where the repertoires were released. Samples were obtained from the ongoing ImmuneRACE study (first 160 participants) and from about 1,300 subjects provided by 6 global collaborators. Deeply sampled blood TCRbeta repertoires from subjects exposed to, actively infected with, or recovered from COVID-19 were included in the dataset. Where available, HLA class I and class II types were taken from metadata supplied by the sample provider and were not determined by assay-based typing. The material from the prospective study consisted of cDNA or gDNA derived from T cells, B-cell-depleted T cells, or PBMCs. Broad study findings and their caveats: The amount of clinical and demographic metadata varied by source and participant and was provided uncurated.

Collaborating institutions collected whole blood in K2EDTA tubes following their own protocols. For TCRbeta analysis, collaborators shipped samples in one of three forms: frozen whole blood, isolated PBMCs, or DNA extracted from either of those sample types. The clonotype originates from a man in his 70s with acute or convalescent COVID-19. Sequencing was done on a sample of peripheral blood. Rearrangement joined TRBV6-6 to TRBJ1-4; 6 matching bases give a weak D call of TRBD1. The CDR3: CASRGASEKLFF. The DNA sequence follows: TGTGCCAGCAGGGGGGCTAGCGAAAAACTGTTTTTT.